This T cell receptor beta chain derives from a study of blood T cell repertoires in COVID-19 (dated by TCRdb to about 2020). The study in broad terms: Collaborator samples came from the United States, Italy and Spain and covered acute and convalescent phases of COVID-19. Subjects who had been exposed to COVID-19, were actively infected with it, or had recovered from it provided the deeply sampled blood TCRbeta repertoires that made up the dataset. The samples were drawn from the first 160 participants of the ongoing ImmuneRACE study and from more than 1,000 subjects provided by 6 global collaborators. HLA class I and class II types, where available, came from metadata supplied by the sample provider rather than from assay-based typing. The repertoires were released in a freely available public database intended as a resource for research on the immune response to SARS-CoV-2. The prospective study material was composed of cDNA or gDNA derived from T cells, B-cell-depleted T cells, or PBMCs. Nearly every sample came with metadata listing a de-identified subject ID, COVID-19 status, age in years and sex. What the authors observed across the whole study: The quantity of clinical and demographic metadata differed by source and by participant and was supplied without curation.

The junction shows trimming of 2 bases on V and 5 bases on J, and the gene matches do not reach 2 bases of it. The cysteine opens and the phenylalanine closes a CDR3 of 14 amino acids. Of the read, only the CDR3 DNA is kept; its 42 bases are in frame from base 1. Per the germline V gene (reference sequence), LGHDT is the CDR1 and YNNKEL is the CDR2. A note on this clone: Its antigen remains unidentified. No qualities accompany the bases; no much larger clone lies one base away.

TCRbeta CDR3 regions were amplified from genomic DNA using the immunoSEQ Assay, a bias-controlled multiplex PCR. The original methods were these. The number of nucleated cells in each sample was estimated by amplification of reference gene primers within the assay. Sequence reads were collapsed and filtered to measure the absolute abundance of every unique TCRbeta CDR3 rearrangement. For each sample, productive Simpson clonality was calculated as the square root of Simpson's diversity index over productive rearrangements. Here the immuneACCESS table is served through TCRdb, limited to in-frame sequences with V and J called. Missing clones are a known gap in these copies; in checked studies unresolved V genes cover under half, and the rest lacks a known reason. V, J and clone size were drawn from that table, and D and trimming were deduced from the DNA. A total of some 290,000 clones appear in this sample, roughly 90% of them only once. The ten most abundant clones make up approximately 12% of the sample.

At one collaborating source in Seattle, patients were enrolled during active infection and were followed longitudinally through the course of disease. The collaborating institutions used their own protocols to collect whole blood in K2EDTA tubes. For TCRbeta analysis, collaborator samples were shipped as frozen whole blood, as isolated PBMCs, or as DNA extracted from either sample type. This chain joins TRBV3-1 (or the pseudogene TRBV3-2) to TRBJ2-3; 9 bases in between match TRBD2. This sequence was found in a woman aged 30 to 39 with COVID-19, enrolled during active disease. Sequences were obtained from peripheral blood. The DNA sequence is given as TGTGCCAGCAGCCAACAGCGGGGGGTAGATACGCAGTATTTT. This encodes CASSQQRGVDTQYF.